The clone carrying this TCR beta chain has only a few counts. The antigen is undetermined. Described time point: newly diagnosed GD, antithyroid drugs for less than 3 months. The TCR library was prepared using RNA isolated from PBMCs. Patients of an endocrinology department in Xi'an, China, were included. The data originate from a study of regulatory T cells in long-lasting Graves disease. Study-level points and caveats: A greater number of public clonotypes (over 2,500) was shared by persistent patients than by new patients (about 960). With persistent disease, TRBV28, TRBJ1-2 and TRBJ2-5 were the favored segments.

Researchers made TCR beta libraries by using iRepertoire HTBI primers and running Arm-PCR on CDR3 regions. MiXCR, applied by TCRdb to the multiplex PCR reads, yields one record per CDR3 protein. The data show 200,000 to 250,000 distinct CDR3 sequences, around a fifth seen once. The CDR3 has 14 amino acids. V shed 1 base and J shed 8 bases, with 15 bases lying between them. Germline loops: CDR1 SGHTS, CDR2 YDEGEE. Separately, the same data were catalogued under a study of T cells in Graves' hyperthyroidism and ophthalmopathy.

The rearrangement links TRBV5-8 to TRBJ1-2, with D possibly being TRBD1 (5 bases). The source was peripheral blood mononuclear cells (PBMCs), collected at new diagnosis, from a patient treated with antithyroid drugs. This TCR derives from a young woman with Graves disease. Here the CDR3 DNA reads TGTGCCAGCAGCTTGCCTACTCACAGGAGAGGCTACACCTTC. Translated: CASSLPTHRRGYTF.